This T cell receptor beta chain is from a study of T cells in Graves' hyperthyroidism and ophthalmopathy. Amplification targeted TCR beta CDR3 regions from RNA transcripts. A set of HTBI primers served as the primers for a first-round RT-PCR of the TCR CDR3. TCRdb itself ran the multiplex PCR reads through MiXCR, one entry per CDR3 protein. In the table there are a few hundred thousand distinct CDR3 sequences, 22% of which are singletons. Ophthalmopathy cases met thresholds of Clinical Activity Score at least 3, NOSPECS grade at least 4 and duration under 3 months. Investigators excluded patients with uncontrolled infection, other autoimmune disease, pregnancy or lactation. CDR3 size: 14 residues. CDR1 is MDHEN, CDR2 SYDVKM, per germline. Trimming stripped 7 bases from V and 9 bases from J, with 22 bases between. This clonotype was found many times.

This clonotype was sampled from a man aged 25 to 45 with Graves' ophthalmopathy. V and J are TRBV28 and TRBJ2-7, with D tentatively TRBD1 (5 bases). The sequencing sample was made of blood. The CDR3 reads CASTPTDGRVWQYF. The CDR3 DNA sequence: TGTGCCAGCACTCCTACGGATGGCAGGGTATGGCAGTACTTC.